These 27 T cell receptor beta chains came from one sample sequenced in a study of memory CD4+ T cells and cytomegalovirus serostatus. Clones were read by immunoSEQ multiplex PCR, and TCRdb kept only the in-frame ones, dropping some. The sample includes tens of thousands of clones, roughly four fifths seen only once; the top ten take 0.88%. Single viable CD3+CD4+CD8-CD45RO+ cells were sorted as the memory CD4+ T cells. Sequencing was done on a sample of memory CD4+ T cells from blood. The origin of the receptors is an adult in good health and CMV-seronegative.

The gene calls are TRBV5-6 and TRBJ2-7; no definite D call. The V gene's germline CDR1 is SGHDT and CDR2 YYEEEE. V was shortened by 4 bases and J by 9 bases, with 35 bases between the two germline ends. The CDR3 is 19 residues long. Here the CDR3 reads CASSPNPSIAWTATRRQYF. CDR3 DNA: TGTGCCAGCAGCCCGAACCCCTCGATAGCCTGGACGGCTACGAGGCGGCAGTACTTC.

This clone has only one observation. The chain employs TRBV19 and TRBJ2-1, with 11 positions matching TRBD2. The ends lost 7 bases at V and 7 bases at J; junction bases unmatched: 12. Germline loops: CDR1 LNHDA, CDR2 SQIVND (reference sequence). This CDR3 has 16 amino acids. Here the CDR3 DNA reads TGTGCCAGTAAGCCTAGCGGGAGGTACCTGGGGAATGAGCAGTTCTTC. It specifies CASKPSGRYLGNEQFF.

The chain links TRBV19 to TRBJ1-2; possibly TRBD1 for D (5 bases). This CDR3 spans 17 amino acids. Trimming removed 6 bases from V and 2 bases from J, with 22 bases in between. The V gene's germline CDR1 is LNHDA and CDR2 SQIVND (reference sequence). Written as DNA, the CDR3 is TGTGCCAGTAGGGGAAGAGCTGGGACTCGAGACAACTATGGCTACACCTTC. This codes for CASRGRAGTRDNYGYTF.

This sequence joins TRBV7-2 and TRBJ2-7, with TRBD2 identical over 7 bases. The junction had 4 bases not matched to a gene; V was cut back by 1 base and J by 1 base. The germline V gene has CDR1 SGHTA and CDR2 FQGNSA. The CDR3 covers 15 residues. The CDR3 DNA follows: TGTGCCAGCAGCTTAGGGGCTAGCGGATCCTACGAGCAGTACTTC. Translation: CASSLGASGSYEQYF.

The chain couples TRBV9 to TRBJ2-3; 12 bases agree with TRBD2. Germline loops: CDR1 SGDLS, CDR2 YYNGEE. This CDR3 has 17 amino acids. V dropped 0 bases and J dropped 5; count of bases not matched to a gene: 7. As DNA, the CDR3 is TGTGCCAGCAGCGTAGCCGCTAGCGGGGGGGCTAGAGATACGCAGTATTTT. This translates into CASSVAASGGARDTQYF.

This clone was detected once. V and J are TRBV10-2 and TRBJ2-1; D assignment may be TRBD1 or TRBD2 (7 bases each). The V gene's germline CDR1 is WSHSY and CDR2 SAAADI. The CDR3 has 13 amino acids. V lost 10 bases and J lost 3, with 13 bases in between. The CDR3 reads CATRGGNYNEQFF. CDR3 nucleotides: TGCGCCACCAGGGGGGGGAACTACAATGAGCAGTTCTTC.

On this clone: Other DNA sequences in the same sample also yield this CDR3. The chain employs TRBV18 and TRBJ1-2; D remains unclear. Germline CDR1 is KGHSH and CDR2 is LQKENI. V was trimmed by 2 bases and J by 2 bases, leaving 6 bases between them. CDR3 length: 13 amino acids. In DNA, the CDR3 is TGTGCCAGCTCACCAGAACCGAACTATGGCTACACCTTC. It yields the protein CASSPEPNYGYTF.

The V call is TRBV4-2, the J call TRBJ2-1, with D unclear. Trimming took off 0 bases at V and 2 bases at J, with 17 bases between the two ends. The CDR3 length is 18 residues. Germline V lookup: CDR1 LGHNA, CDR2 YNFKEQ. The CDR3 protein is CASSQELPAVDAYNEQFF. The CDR3 coding sequence is TGTGCCAGCAGCCAAGAGTTACCGGCGGTTGATGCCTACAATGAGCAGTTCTTC.

The CDR3 nucleotides are TGTGCCAGCAGTTTAGACGGCTTCTATGGCTACACCTTC. Translated: CASSLDGFYGYTF. The J gene is TRBJ1-2, the V gene TRBV28; D gene ambiguous. The CDR3 runs 13 residues. V lost 2 bases, J lost 4 bases, and 8 bases lay in between. Germline V gene lookup returns CDR1 MDHEN and CDR2 SYDVKM.

This clone was observed a few times. The rearrangement joins TRBV4-1 to TRBJ1-1; D is ambiguous. V shed 4 bases and J shed 1 base, with 13 bases lying between them. Germline CDR1 reads MGHRA; CDR2 reads YSYEKL. The CDR3 loop spans 15 amino acids. The CDR3 DNA follows: TGCGCCAGCAGCCCCCTCGGACCGACGAACACTGAAGCTTTCTTT. This translates into CASSPLGPTNTEAFF.

The J gene is TRBJ2-5, the V gene TRBV7-9, with D possibly being TRBD2 (5 bases). The germline V gene has CDR1 SEHNR and CDR2 FQNEAQ (reference sequence). The CDR3 length is 14 residues. V lost 5 bases and J lost 4, with 14 bases in between. Here the CDR3 DNA reads TGTGCCAGCAGCCAAAACGGGGTTGGAGAGACCCAGTACTTC. Its protein is CASSQNGVGETQYF.

V and J are TRBV5-5 and TRBJ1-4; possibly TRBD1 for D (5 bases). The V gene lost 4 bases and the J gene lost 0 bases, with 16 bases spanning the gap. Germline CDR1 and CDR2: SGHKS and YYEKEE (reference sequence). CDR3 size: 17 residues. The CDR3 bases are TGTGCCAGCAGCCCGGGACGGATCCCCGCAACTAATGAAAAACTGTTTTTT. It translates to CASSPGRIPATNEKLFF.

The rearrangement uses TRBV5-1 and TRBJ2-5; no clear D. Germline V gene data show CDR1 as SGHRS and CDR2 as YFSETQ. This CDR3 has 14 amino acids. Trimming pared 0 bases from V and 5 bases from J, leaving 11 bases between. For the CDR3, the DNA is TGCGCCAGCAGCTTGGGACTCCGGGCGGAGACCCAGTACTTC. It yields the protein CASSLGLRAETQYF.

V is TRBV6-1 and J is TRBJ2-7, with D perhaps TRBD1 or TRBD2 (5 bases each). The germline CDR1 and CDR2 sequences are MNHNS and SASEGT. The CDR3 sequence is 14 residues long. V lost 4 bases and J 3 bases, leaving 13 bases between the germline ends. The CDR3 nucleotides read TGTGCCAGCAGTGGCCGGGGCGACATCTACGAGCAGTACTTC. Protein sequence: CASSGRGDIYEQYF.

The CDR3 spells CAWSSSGRGTETQYF. Written as DNA, the CDR3 is TGTGCCTGGAGCAGTTCCGGGAGAGGTACGGAGACCCAGTACTTC. The V gene is TRBV30, the J gene TRBJ2-5; possibly TRBD2 for D (6 bases). Germline V gene lookup returns CDR1 GTSNPN and CDR2 SVGIG (reference sequence). V dropped 3 bases and J dropped 5 bases, with 19 bases sitting between them. This CDR3 contains 15 residues.

V and J are TRBV5-4 and TRBJ1-6, with D maybe TRBD1 (6 bases). V was cut by 4 bases and J by 9 bases, with 8 bases left in between. The CDR3 is 12 amino acids. Per germline, CDR1 SGHNT and CDR2 YYREEE (reference sequence). The CDR3 loop is CASSQGFSPLHF. The CDR3 DNA reads TGTGCCAGCAGCCAGGGGTTTTCACCCCTCCACTTT.

The chain is built from TRBV18 and TRBJ1-2, with 7 bases lining up with TRBD1. Germline CDR1 and CDR2: KGHSH and LQKENI. J was trimmed by 7 bases and V by 2 bases; bases with no gene match: 7. The CDR3 length is 14 residues. CDR3 nucleotides: TGTGCCAGCTCACCAACAGGGGAGGCGGCTGGCTACACCTTC. Translated: CASSPTGEAAGYTF.

The V call is TRBV11-1, the J call TRBJ2-2; weak D call: TRBD2 (5 bases). Germline CDR1 SGHAT, CDR2 FQDESV (reference sequence). The CDR3 length is 15 residues. The ends were cut back, 5 bases at V and 0 bases at J, with 10 bases in the middle. In DNA, the CDR3 is TGTGCCAGCAGCCTCCCGGGGACGAACACCGGGGAGCTGTTTTTT. Its protein product is CASSLPGTNTGELFF.

The chain uses TRBV6-5 and TRBJ1-2; tentatively, D is TRBD1 (6 bases). This CDR3 is 15 amino acids long. Trimming stripped 3 bases from V and 1 base from J, with 12 bases between. Germline V gives CDR1 MNHEY, CDR2 SVGAGI. CDR3 nucleotide sequence: TGTGCCAGCAGTTATTGGACAGATAATAACTATGGCTACACCTTC. Protein product: CASSYWTDNNYGYTF.

In nucleotides, the CDR3 is TGTGCCAGCGGCCGGGACAATCCTAATTCACCCCTCCACTTT. Its protein product is CASGRDNPNSPLHF. V usage is TRBV2 and J usage is TRBJ1-6; D may be TRBD1 (6 bases). The CDR3 has 14 residues. Germline CDR1 and CDR2: SNHLY and FYNNEI. V was cut by 8 bases and J by 6 bases, with 14 bases left in between.

The chain uses TRBV6-6 and TRBJ2-7; D is perhaps TRBD2 (7 bases). Per the germline V gene, CDR1 is MNHNY and CDR2 is SVGAGI (reference sequence). V was clipped by 7 bases and J by 1 base, with 14 bases between them. The CDR3 is 14 residues long. CDR3 amino acids: CASIKEGGSYEQYF. The DNA of the CDR3 is TGTGCCAGCATTAAAGAGGGGGGGTCCTACGAGCAGTACTTC.

The rearrangement uses TRBV6-6 and TRBJ2-3; D possibly corresponds to TRBD1 (5 bases). Deletions cut 0 bases from V and 1 base from J, with 11 bases between. This CDR3 region has 16 residues. Germline V lookup: CDR1 MNHNY, CDR2 SVGAGI (reference sequence). CDR3 nucleotides: TGTGCCAGCAGTTACTCGCGGCAGGGCCGCACAGATACGCAGTATTTT. This sequence encodes CASSYSRQGRTDTQYF.

The chain joins TRBV28 to TRBJ2-5; no clear D. CDR1 is MDHEN and CDR2 is SYDVKM in the germline V gene. The CDR3 length is 13 residues. Trimming left V 4 bases short and J 5 bases short, with 11 bases between. CDR3 protein: CASSSPGWETQYF. CDR3 nucleotide sequence: TGTGCCAGCAGTTCGCCAGGCTGGGAGACCCAGTACTTC.

This clone was seen a few times. The chain has TRBV7-2 and TRBJ2-5, with a tentative D call TRBD2 (6 bases). This CDR3 is 14 amino acids long. V dropped 1 base and J dropped 2 bases, with 8 bases sitting between them. Germline CDR1 reads SGHTA; CDR2 reads FQGNSA. The CDR3, as DNA: TGTGCCAGCAGCTTAGGAGGACTACAAGAGACCCAGTACTTC. As protein: CASSLGGLQETQYF.

The sample holds a few counts of this clone. This sequence joins TRBV19 and TRBJ2-1; D perhaps matches TRBD2 (5 bases). The CDR3 has 13 amino acids. Per the germline V gene, CDR1 is LNHDA and CDR2 is SQIVND (reference sequence). V lost 7 bases and J 5 bases, leaving 12 bases between the germline ends. The CDR3 coding sequence is TGTGCCAGTATCGCGCCCGGGGACAATGAGCAGTTCTTC. Encoded protein: CASIAPGDNEQFF. Filled out from reference TRBV19 and TRBJ2-1, the complete variable domain reads DGGITQSPKYLFRKEGQNVTLSCEQNLNHDAMYWYRQDPGQGLRLIYYSQIVNDFQKGDIAEGYSVSREKKESFPLTVTSAQKNPTAFYLCASIAPGDNEQFFGPGTRLTVL.

The rearrangement links TRBV4-2 to TRBJ2-2; D might be TRBD2 (5 bases). Germline V CDR1 and CDR2: LGHNA, YNFKEQ. The CDR3 covers 17 residues. Trimming shortened V by 0 bases and J by 2 bases, and 13 bases separated the two germline ends. For the CDR3, the DNA is TGTGCCAGCAGCCAAGAAACCCCGGACTTTAACACCGGGGAGCTGTTTTTT. Its protein is CASSQETPDFNTGELFF.

The rearrangement joins TRBV28 to TRBJ1-2, with D unclear. CDR1 and CDR2 from the germline V gene are MDHEN and SYDVKM. The CDR3 length is 14 residues. V was shortened by 5 bases and J by 6 bases, with 16 bases between the two germline ends. The CDR3 DNA follows: TGTGCCAGCAGTCTCACGGGCGGGTTGGATGGCTACACCTTC. Its translation is CASSLTGGLDGYTF.